What follows describes a single T cell receptor (beta chain). Its specificity is unknown. These data are taken from a study of OX40 agonist ivuxolimab in advanced cancers. The assay was immunoSEQ multiplex PCR, and TCRdb's table has in-frame clones only and misses some. The sample yields over 90,000 clones, roughly 94% seen once. Overall study results and limits: Some nonresponders likewise displayed low normalized T-cell clonal expansion.

The TCR was taken from an adult with an advanced solid tumor such as melanoma, head and neck, liver or kidney cancer. Material: CD4+ or CD8+ T cells sorted from blood, obtained in a trial of the OX40 agonist ivuxolimab.

The DNA of the CDR3 is TGTGCCAGCAGCTTAGGGCTAGGGTGGGCGACCCAGTACTTC. Its protein product is CASSLGLGWATQYF. The rearrangement uses TRBV11-2 and TRBJ2-5; D ambiguous. Germline V gene lookup returns CDR1 SGHAT and CDR2 FQNNGV. The CDR3 contains 14 residues. Deletions cut 1 base from V and 7 bases from J, with 13 bases between.